Listed below are T cell receptor beta chains from one sample, sequenced in a study of blood T cell repertoires in COVID-19. The repertoire was sequenced with immunoSEQ multiplex PCR; TCRdb's copy has only in-frame clones and lacks some. The sample includes nearly 300,000 clones, 84% of them seen just once. Sequences were obtained from peripheral blood. The receptors were gathered from a human donor with COVID-19, enrolled during active disease. The donor label of this sample is uncertain. Each CDR3 is given with its conserved first and last residue. The order of the fields is V gene, D gene, clone size, J gene, CDR3 protein, CDR3 DNA. The D gene is left open where the match is weak. Clone size is given for some rows only: seen once, a few or many times, or a class if the clone is expanded.

TRBV5-1,-,-,TRBJ2-2,CASSLGMMGLNTGELFF,TGCGCCAGCAGCTTGGGAATGATGGGCCTGAACACCGGGGAGCTGTTTTTT
TRBV9,TRBD1,-,TRBJ2-7,CASSVTDRGLHEQYF,TGTGCCAGCAGCGTGACGGACAGGGGGCTTCACGAGCAGTACTTC
TRBV19,-,-,TRBJ2-5,CASSIVSAGQETQYF,TGTGCCAGTAGTATAGTCTCGGCGGGACAAGAGACCCAGTACTTC
TRBV28,TRBD2,-,TRBJ2-2,CASSIGTSGITGELFF,TGTGCCAGCAGTATTGGGACTAGCGGGATCACCGGGGAGCTGTTTTTT
TRBV7-8,-,-,TRBJ2-7,CASSPSGTPPYEQYF,TGTGCCAGCAGCCCATCCGGGACACCTCCCTACGAGCAGTACTTC
TRBV3-1/TRBV3-2,TRBD1,-,TRBJ1-4,CASSQVRDRGMPATNEKLLF,TGTGCCAGCAGCCAGGTCCGGGACAGGGGAATGCCTGCAACTAATGAAAAACTGCTTTTT
TRBV10-3,TRBD1,-,TRBJ2-2,CAIRGTVDMGGELFF,TGTGCCATCAGGGGGACAGTGGACATGGGCGGGGAGCTGTTTTTT
TRBV27,-,-,TRBJ2-5,CASSPRGETQYF,TGTGCCAGCAGTCCCCGGGGGGAGACCCAGTACTTC
TRBV28,-,-,TRBJ2-7,CASSPPSSYEQYF,TGTGCCAGCAGTCCCCCTAGCTCCTACGAGCAGTACTTC
TRBV18,TRBD1,-,TRBJ2-4,CASSPMTGANIQYF,TGTGCCAGCTCACCAATGACAGGGGCAAACATTCAGTACTTC
TRBV9,TRBD2,-,TRBJ2-1,CASSAGTSAYNEQFF,TGTGCCAGCAGCGCCGGGACTAGCGCGTACAATGAGCAGTTCTTC
TRBV28,-,-,TRBJ1-1,CASSFPRGEFYTEAFF,TGTGCCAGCAGTTTCCCACGTGGGGAGTTTTACACTGAAGCTTTCTTT
TRBV29-1,TRBD1,-,TRBJ2-3,CSADRGPGTDTQYF,TGCAGCGCCGACAGGGGGCCGGGGACAGATACGCAGTATTTT
TRBV4-1,-,-,TRBJ2-7,CASSLRSSETGTSYEQYF,TGCGCCAGCAGCCTACGAAGTTCCGAGACAGGAACTTCCTACGAGCAGTACTTC
TRBV7-2,-,few,TRBJ2-7,CASSLAVAGANSYEQYF,TGTGCCAGCAGCTTAGCCGTGGCAGGGGCTAACTCCTACGAGCAGTACTTC
TRBV2,-,-,TRBJ1-3,CASSPRSSGNTIYF,TGTGCCAGCAGTCCCCGCAGCTCTGGAAACACCATATATTTT
TRBV7-3,TRBD1,-,TRBJ1-6,CASSLTGGIGQGYNSPLHF,TGTGCCAGCAGCTTAACGGGTGGAATCGGACAGGGGTACAATTCACCCCTCCACTTT
TRBV7-2,TRBD2,-,TRBJ2-2,CASSKLAGTNTGELFF,TGTGCCAGCAGCAAACTAGCGGGCACGAACACCGGGGAGCTGTTTTTT
TRBV6-6,-,-,TRBJ2-7,CASSYTEGGGKNEQYF,TGTGCCAGCAGTTACACTGAGGGGGGGGGTAAGAACGAGCAGTACTTC
TRBV11-2,TRBD2,-,TRBJ2-1,CASSLLAGGYEQFF,TGTGCCAGCAGCTTGCTAGCGGGAGGGTATGAGCAGTTCTTC
TRBV6-1,-,-,TRBJ1-5,CASSEVPGVYSNQPQHF,TGTGCCAGCAGTGAGGTACCCGGGGTCTATAGCAATCAGCCCCAGCATTTT
TRBV28,TRBD2,-,TRBJ2-3,CATTSGGTDTQYF,TGTGCCACCACTAGCGGTGGCACAGATACGCAGTATTTT
TRBV2,TRBD2,-,TRBJ2-1,CASSRTGTSGTHEQFF,TGTGCCAGCAGCCGTACCGGGACTAGCGGGACACATGAGCAGTTCTTC
TRBV2,-,once,TRBJ1-5,CASGGQASNQPQHF,TGTGCCAGCGGGGGACAAGCTAGCAATCAGCCCCAGCATTTT
TRBV7-9,-,-,TRBJ1-1,CASSLNFESAEAFF,TGTGCCAGCAGCTTAAATTTTGAGAGCGCTGAAGCTTTCTTT
TRBV3-1/TRBV3-2,-,-,TRBJ1-2,CASNDGGEIYGYTF,TGTGCCAGCAACGATGGAGGGGAAATCTATGGCTACACCTTC
TRBV7-9,TRBD2,-,TRBJ2-7,CASSPRTSGGYEQYF,TGTGCCAGCAGCCCCCGGACTAGCGGGGGCTACGAGCAGTACTTC
TRBV7-9,TRBD2,-,TRBJ2-7,CASSPIGLAGGNPYEQYF,TGTGCCAGTTCGCCGATTGGACTAGCGGGAGGGAACCCCTACGAGCAGTACTTC
TRBV6-5,-,-,TRBJ1-5,CASRQTRLSNQPQHF,TGTGCCAGCAGGCAGACACGTTTAAGCAATCAGCCCCAGCATTTT
TRBV6-6,-,-,TRBJ1-1,CASSYFRSRGTEAFF,TGTGCCAGCAGTTACTTTCGGAGCAGGGGCACTGAAGCTTTCTTT
TRBV6-5,TRBD1,-,TRBJ2-3,CASRQGAASDTQYF,TGTGCCAGCAGACAGGGGGCCGCCTCGGATACGCAGTATTTT
TRBV29-1,TRBD1,-,TRBJ2-7,CSGGTGVYEQYF,TGCAGCGGGGGGACAGGGGTGTACGAGCAGTACTTC
TRBV19,-,-,TRBJ1-5,CASSIWTATNQPQHF,TGTGCCAGTAGTATATGGACAGCTACGAATCAGCCCCAGCATTTT
TRBV28,TRBD2,once,TRBJ2-3,CASSPPGLAVSDTQYF,TGTGCCAGCAGTCCTCCGGGACTAGCAGTATCAGATACGCAGTATTTT
TRBV15,TRBD2,-,TRBJ2-1,CATSRYGTGTSGSSEQFF,TGTGCCACCAGCAGATATGGGACCGGGACTAGCGGGAGTAGTGAGCAGTTCTTC
TRBV15,-,-,TRBJ1-5,CATSREAAYSNQPQHF,TGTGCCACCAGCAGAGAGGCAGCGTATAGCAATCAGCCCCAGCATTTT
TRBV28,TRBD1,-,TRBJ1-2,CASSSKTGVVLTF,TGTGCCAGCAGTTCCAAGACAGGGGTTGTCCTCACCTTC
TRBV10-1,-,-,TRBJ2-7,CASSESVTTPPYEQYF,TGCGCCAGCAGTGAGTCTGTCACTACCCCCCCCTACGAGCAGTACTTC
TRBV6-5,TRBD1,-,TRBJ1-6,CASRTGAGNSPLHF,TGTGCCAGCAGGACAGGGGCCGGTAATTCACCCCTCCACTTT
TRBV7-9,TRBD2,-,TRBJ2-5,CASSPNGLAGGQGETQYF,TGTGCCAGCAGCCCTAATGGACTAGCGGGAGGGCAGGGGGAGACCCAGTACTTC
TRBV7-3,TRBD1,-,TRBJ2-1,CASSRHSNRDSVNEQFF,TGTGCCAGCAGCCGTCACTCCAACCGGGACAGCGTCAATGAGCAGTTCTTC
TRBV28,TRBD1,-,TRBJ1-5,CASRPQGANQPQHF,TGTGCCAGCAGACCACAGGGGGCCAATCAGCCCCAGCATTTT
TRBV5-6,TRBD2,-,TRBJ2-3,CASSWGLAGGSDTQYF,TGTGCCAGCAGCTGGGGACTAGCGGGAGGATCAGATACGCAGTATTTT
TRBV6-5,TRBD2,once,TRBJ2-3,CASNPTGGITDTQYF,TGTGCCAGCAATCCTACGGGAGGAATAACAGATACGCAGTATTTT
TRBV5-1,TRBD1,few,TRBJ1-2,CASSFPDRVYGYTF,TGCGCCAGCAGCTTCCCGGACAGGGTCTATGGCTACACCTTC
TRBV9,TRBD2,-,TRBJ2-2,CASSVDAGAVTGELFF,TGTGCCAGCAGCGTAGATGCGGGAGCGGTCACCGGGGAGCTGTTTTTT
TRBV9,-,-,TRBJ1-5,CASSVGGRDQPQHF,TGTGCCAGCAGCGTGGGAGGGCGAGATCAGCCCCAGCATTTT
TRBV6-5,-,-,TRBJ2-4,CASSYSRTAGHIQYF,TGTGCCAGCAGTTACTCGAGAACGGCGGGGCACATTCAGTACTTC
TRBV24-1,TRBD2,-,TRBJ2-1,CATSPAGGASWFF,TGTGCCACCAGTCCCGCGGGAGGGGCCAGCTGGTTCTTC
TRBV7-8,-,-,TRBJ1-5,CASGTGNQPQHF,TGTGCCAGCGGTACGGGGAATCAGCCCCAGCATTTT